Included here is one T cell receptor beta chain sequence, with context. The data were obtained in a study of CD8 T cells in Susac syndrome. This CDR3 contains 13 residues. Germline V gives CDR1 DFQATT, CDR2 SNEGSKA (reference sequence). The authors reverse transcribed roughly 0.5 to 1 ug RNA with random hexamers. Each CDR3 protein is one row after TCRdb ran MiXCR on the immunoSEQ multiplex PCR reads. In the table there are about 82,000 distinct CDR3 sequences, about 95% of which are singletons. The chain recombines TRBV20-1 with TRBJ2-5; D may be TRBD2 (6 bases). Sequencing used CD8+ T cells from PBMCs. This TCR was recovered from a human donor with Susac syndrome. The CDR3, as DNA: TGCAGCGCCCAATTAGGGGCGGGGGAGACCCAGTACTTC. Its protein is CSAQLGAGETQYF.